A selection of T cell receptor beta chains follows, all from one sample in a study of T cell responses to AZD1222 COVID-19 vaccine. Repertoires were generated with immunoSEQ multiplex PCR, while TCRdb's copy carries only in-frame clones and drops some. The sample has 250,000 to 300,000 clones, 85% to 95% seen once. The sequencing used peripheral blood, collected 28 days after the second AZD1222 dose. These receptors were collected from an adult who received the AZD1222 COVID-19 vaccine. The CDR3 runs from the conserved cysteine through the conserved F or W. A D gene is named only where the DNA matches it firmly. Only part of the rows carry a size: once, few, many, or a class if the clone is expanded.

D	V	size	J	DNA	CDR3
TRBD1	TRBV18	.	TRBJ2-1	TGTGCCAGCTCGCCGGGACAGGGGCAGGGGGAGCAGTTCTTC	CASSPGQGQGEQFF
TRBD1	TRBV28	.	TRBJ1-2	TGTGCCAGCAGTTTAAGACCGGGACAGCCCCCTTACGGCTACACCTTC	CASSLRPGQPPYGYTF
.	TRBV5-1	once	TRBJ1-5	TGCGCCAGCAGCCAAAACGGGGGGAGCAATCAGCCCCAGCATTTT	CASSQNGGSNQPQHF
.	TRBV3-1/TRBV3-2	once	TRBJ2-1	TGTGCCAGCAGCCAAGATACCGTTTACAATGAGCAGTTCTTC	CASSQDTVYNEQFF
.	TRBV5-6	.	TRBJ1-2	TGTGCCAGCAGCTTGGAGACAGTTAACTATGGCTACACCTTC	CASSLETVNYGYTF
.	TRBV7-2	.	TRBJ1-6	TGTGCCAGCAGCCCTCCTGGGGCGGCAGCCCTCCACTTT	CASSPPGAAALHF
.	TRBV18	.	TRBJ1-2	TGTGCCAGCTCACCATCGGATAGCGGCTACACCTTC	CASSPSDSGYTF
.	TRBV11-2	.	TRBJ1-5	TGTGCCAGCAGCTTCGGGAATCAGCCCCAGCATTTT	CASSFGNQPQHF
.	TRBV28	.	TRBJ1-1	TGTGCCAGCAGGGACACGGTAGAATCCTCTGAAGCTTTCTTT	CASRDTVESSEAFF
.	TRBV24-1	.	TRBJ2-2	TGTGCCACCGGGGGGACACTGAACACCGGGGAGCTGTTTTTT	CATGGTLNTGELFF
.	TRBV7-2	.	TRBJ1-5	TGTGCCAGCAGCTTAGATTTCGGCAGGGACAATCAGCCCCAGCATTTT	CASSLDFGRDNQPQHF
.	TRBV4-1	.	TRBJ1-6	TGCGCCAGCAGCCAAGGCCTATCACCCCTCCACTTT	CASSQGLSPLHF
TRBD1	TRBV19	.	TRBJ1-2	TGTGCCGCCACCGGGACAGGAGGAGGTTTAGGCTACACCTTC	CAATGTGGGLGYTF
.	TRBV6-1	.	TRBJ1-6	TGTGCCAGCAGTGAAACCCCAGTAGGGTTTATGAATTCACCCCTCCACTTT	CASSETPVGFMNSPLHF
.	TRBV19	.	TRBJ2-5	TGTGCCAGTAGTATAGATCTACGGGGCCAAGAGACCCAGTACTTC	CASSIDLRGQETQYF
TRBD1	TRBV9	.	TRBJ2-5	TGTGCCAGCAGCGAAGCCGACAGGGATGAGACCCAGTACTTC	CASSEADRDETQYF
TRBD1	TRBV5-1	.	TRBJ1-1	TGCGCCAGCAGCTCCAGACAGGGGGCTGACACTGAAGCTTTCTTT	CASSSRQGADTEAFF
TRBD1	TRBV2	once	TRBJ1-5	TGTGCCAGCCAAGGGGGCTATAGCAATCAGCCCCAGCATTTT	CASQGGYSNQPQHF
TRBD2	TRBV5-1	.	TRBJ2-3	TGCGCCAGCAGCTTGTCTGGGAACGCGGGACTAGCGGTGACAGATACGCAGTATTTT	CASSLSGNAGLAVTDTQYF
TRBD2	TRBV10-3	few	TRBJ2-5	TGTGCCACGGGACTAGCGGGGGGCGGGGCCCAGTACTTC	CATGLAGGGAQYF
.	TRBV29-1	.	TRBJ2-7	TGCAGCGTTGAAGTCCCGGGGGAGCAGTACTTC	CSVEVPGEQYF
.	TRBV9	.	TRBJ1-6	TGTGCCAGCAGCGTATTTGCAGGGGAAAATTCACCCCTCCACTTT	CASSVFAGENSPLHF
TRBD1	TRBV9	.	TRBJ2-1	TGTGCCAGCACCGGGACAGGGGGCTCGAGCTCCTACAATGAGCAGTTCTTC	CASTGTGGSSSYNEQFF
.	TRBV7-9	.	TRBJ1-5	TGTGCCAGCAGCTTAGCAGGGTATAGCAATCAGCCCCAGCATTTT	CASSLAGYSNQPQHF
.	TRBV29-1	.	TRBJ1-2	TGCAGCGTTGACGGGGCACCTTTCTACGGCTACACCTTC	CSVDGAPFYGYTF
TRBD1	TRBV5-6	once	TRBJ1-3	TGTGCCAGCAGCTGGGACAGAAGAAACACCATATATTTT	CASSWDRRNTIYF
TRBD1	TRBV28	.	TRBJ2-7	TGTGCCAGCAGCGCCCGCTGGGGGACAGGGGGCCTAGGCGAGCAGTACTTC	CASSARWGTGGLGEQYF
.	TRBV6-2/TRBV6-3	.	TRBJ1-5	TGTGCCAGCAGTTACGGGGGGAATCAGCCCCAGCATTTT	CASSYGGNQPQHF
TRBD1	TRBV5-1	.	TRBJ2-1	TGCGCCAGCAGCATCGGACAGGGTACAAAGTTCTTC	CASSIGQGTKFF
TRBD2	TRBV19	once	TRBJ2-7	TGTGCCAGTAGTATACAGGCGGGAGATGGATTCGAGCAGTACTTC	CASSIQAGDGFEQYF
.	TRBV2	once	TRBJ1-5	TGTGCCAGCACCATCGGACGGGGCAATCAGCCCCAGCATTTT	CASTIGRGNQPQHF
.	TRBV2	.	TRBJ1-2	TGTGCCAGTAGGGAGAGGGACTATGGCTACACCTTC	CASRERDYGYTF
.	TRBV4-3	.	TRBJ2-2	TGCGCCAGCAGCCAAGATTTCAACACCGGGGAGCTGTTTTTT	CASSQDFNTGELFF
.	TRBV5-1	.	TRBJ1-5	TGCGCCAGCAGCTTTGATGGGGAGCAGCCCCAGCATTTT	CASSFDGEQPQHF
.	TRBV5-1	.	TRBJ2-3	TGCGCCAGCACGGAGGTTAGCACAGATACGCAGTATTTT	CASTEVSTDTQYF
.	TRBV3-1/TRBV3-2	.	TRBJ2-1	TGTGCCAGCAGCCCCTGGAGCGGAACTTACAATGAGCAGTTCTTC	CASSPWSGTYNEQFF
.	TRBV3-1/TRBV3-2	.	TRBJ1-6	TGTGCCAGCAGCCCACATCAGGGCTGGGGATTTTCACCCCTCCACTTT	CASSPHQGWGFSPLHF
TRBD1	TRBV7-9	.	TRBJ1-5	TGTGCCAGCAGCTTTGACAGGGACAATCAGCCCCAGCATTTT	CASSFDRDNQPQHF
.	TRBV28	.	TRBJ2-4	TGTGCCAGCAGTTATGGCAGGGGCCTAGCCAAAAACATTCAGTACTTC	CASSYGRGLAKNIQYF
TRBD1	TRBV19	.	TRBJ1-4	TGTGCCAGTAGAAGGGGGCAAGCTAATGAAAAACTGTTTTTT	CASRRGQANEKLFF
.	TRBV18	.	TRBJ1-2	TGTGCCAGCTCACCGCGTGGGTCGCCGGTGGACTATGGCTACACCTTC	CASSPRGSPVDYGYTF
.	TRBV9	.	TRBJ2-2	TGTGCCAGCAGCGTAGTTTCACAGCGGAACACCGGGGAGCTGTTTTTT	CASSVVSQRNTGELFF
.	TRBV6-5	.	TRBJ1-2	TGTGCCAGCAGTTCCCTTGGGGGAGGTGGCTACACCTTC	CASSSLGGGGYTF
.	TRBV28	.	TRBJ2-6	TGTGCCAGCGTTGTAGGGGGAGCTGGGGCCAACGTCCTGACTTTC	CASVVGGAGANVLTF
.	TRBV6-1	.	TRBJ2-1	TGTGCCAGCAGTGAAGCGGCTGGGGTCCCCTACAATGAGCAGTTCTTC	CASSEAAGVPYNEQFF
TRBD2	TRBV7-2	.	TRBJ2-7	TGTGCCAGCAGCCCCGGACTAGCGGGAGGGGTTAGGTACGAGCAGTACTTC	CASSPGLAGGVRYEQYF
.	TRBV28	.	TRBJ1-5	TGTGCCAGCAGTTCCCTTACTGGGTGGCAGCCCCAGCATTTT	CASSSLTGWQPQHF
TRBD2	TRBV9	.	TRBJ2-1	TGTGCCAGCAGCGGTCAGCGGGAGGGAAGCAATGAGCAGTTCTTC	CASSGQREGSNEQFF